This T cell receptor (beta chain) came from a study of CD8 T cells in Susac syndrome. Comments on this clonotype: Its target is unknown.

CD8+ and CD4+ T cells from blood underwent TCR beta sequencing, which was carried out in a high-throughput format. Each multiple sclerosis control was a treatment-naive patient with relapsing-remitting disease that was either stable or active. Between the trimmed V and J ends, which lost 5 bases and 4 bases, there was a span of 20 bases. This CDR3 has 16 amino acids. Per the germline V gene, CDR1 is LGHDT and CDR2 is YNNKEL (reference sequence). General observations from the study: The relatively small number of individuals in the TCR sequencing and HLA analysis was acknowledged by the study.

Random-hexamer reverse transcription was applied to about 0.45 to 1 ug RNA. One entry per CDR3 protein results from TCRdb running MiXCR on the immunoSEQ multiplex PCR reads. The sample has 160,000 or so distinct CDR3 sequences, around 94% seen once. This TCR was recovered from a human donor with multiple sclerosis. V gene TRBV3-1 combines with J gene TRBJ2-5; D remains ambiguous. Sequenced input: CD4+ T cells from PBMCs. CDR3 coding DNA: TGTGCCAGCAGCTTTCAAGGACGGCGCCTGGGAGAGACCCAGTACTTC. It translates to CASSFQGRRLGETQYF.